These 27 T cell receptor beta chains share one sample of origin, sequenced in a study of blood T cell repertoires in COVID-19. The protocol was immunoSEQ multiplex PCR, while the TCRdb copy is restricted to in-frame clones and leaves out a portion. The sample holds under 200,000 clones; more than 70% are singletons and the top ten take around 1.6%. The source material was peripheral blood. Receptor source: a man in his late teens or twenties with active or convalescent COVID-19.

The chain joins TRBV11-3 to TRBJ2-2, with 10 bases aligning to TRBD2. The V gene's germline CDR1 is SGHNT and CDR2 YENEEA. After removal of 2 bases from V and 4 bases from J, the junction contained 4 bases not matched to a gene. The CDR3 consists of 16 residues. CDR3 loop: CASSLRSGGATGELFF. The DNA for the CDR3 is TGTGCCAGCAGCTTAAGGAGCGGGGGGGCCACCGGGGAGCTGTTTTTT. Supplemented by reference TRBV11-3 and TRBJ2-2, the full variable domain reads EAGVVQSPRYKIIEKKQPVAFWCNPISGHNTLYWYLQNLGQGPELLIRYENEEAVDDSQLPKDRFSAERLKGVDSTLKIQPAELGDSAVYLCASSLRSGGATGELFFGEGSRLTVL.

The chain links TRBV11-1 to TRBJ2-1, with 7 bases aligning to TRBD1. The CDR3 is 16 residues long. In germline, CDR1 is SGHAT, CDR2 FQDESV (reference sequence). V shed 5 bases, J shed 3 bases, and the junction held 10 bases outside the gene matches. The CDR3 nucleotides are TGTGCCAGCAGCGCCCGGACAGGCCTCCGCTACAATGAGCAGTTCTTC. Translating gives CASSARTGLRYNEQFF.

V gene TRBV27 combines with J gene TRBJ1-1; 9 bases match TRBD1. The germline V gene encodes CDR1 MNHEY and CDR2 SMNVEV (reference sequence). The CDR3 spans 19 residues. The J segment lost 1 base and the V segment lost 1 base, leaving 13 bases of the junction unmatched. This CDR3 reads CASSLYSGDRVGRNTEAFF. CDR3 DNA sequence: TGTGCCAGCAGTTTATATTCCGGGGACAGGGTAGGGCGGAACACTGAAGCTTTCTTT.

This clone was counted a few times. The J gene is TRBJ1-1, the V gene TRBV27; D is unresolved. V lost 4 bases, J lost 3 bases, and 12 bases lay in between. The CDR3 consists of 14 residues. Looked up from germline, CDR1 is MNHEY and CDR2 is SMNVEV (reference sequence). This CDR3 is CASSSEESHTEAFF. The CDR3 coding sequence is TGTGCCAGCAGTTCTGAAGAGTCCCACACTGAAGCTTTCTTT.

The V and J genes are TRBV5-6 and TRBJ2-5, with 8 bases identical to TRBD1. The CDR3 runs 18 residues. The germline CDR1 and CDR2 sequences are SGHDT and YYEEEE. Unmatched junction bases numbered 11, after V lost 0 bases and J lost 1 base. CDR3 nucleotides: TGTGCCAGCAGCTTGGCCCCCCGGACAGGGAAGCCCCAAGAGACCCAGTACTTC. It yields the protein CASSLAPRTGKPQETQYF.

This clone appeared once. The chain employs TRBV6-1 and TRBJ1-6, with 9 bases aligning to TRBD1. Losses at the gene ends were 2 bases for V and 7 bases for J; bases not matched to a gene: 6. The CDR3 sequence is 16 residues long. The germline gives CDR1 MNHNS, CDR2 SASEGT. The CDR3 protein is CASSETRTGVNSPLHF. The CDR3 bases are TGTGCCAGCAGTGAAACCCGGACAGGGGTAAATTCACCCCTCCACTTT.

The genes are TRBV7-3 and TRBJ2-3; unclear D gene. Germline V gene data show CDR1 as SGHTA and CDR2 as FQGTGA. V shed 0 bases and J shed 4 bases, with 8 bases lying between them. This CDR3 is built from 14 residues. Here the CDR3 reads CASSLTGDSDTQYF. The CDR3 nucleotides read TGTGCCAGCAGCTTAACGGGCGATTCAGATACGCAGTATTTT.

The chain has TRBV5-6 and TRBJ2-1, with TRBD2 identical over 7 bases. This CDR3 contains 15 residues. With V trimmed by 6 bases and J by 0 bases, 6 bases remained unmatched. From germline, CDR1 is SGHDT and CDR2 YYEEEE. The CDR3 region has the DNA TGTGCCAGCACCACCGGCGGGAGCTCCTACAATGAGCAGTTCTTC. Its translation is CASTTGGSSYNEQFF.

V usage is TRBV6-2 or TRBV6-3 and J usage is TRBJ2-7; D may be TRBD1 (6 bases). This CDR3 has 15 residues. The V end was cut by 2 bases, the J end by 3 bases, with 14 bases between. Germline assignment: CDR1 MNHEY and CDR2 SVGEGT. The CDR3 coding sequence is TGTGCCAGCAGTTACATTCCTGGGGGCCGCTACGAGCAGTACTTC. As protein: CASSYIPGGRYEQYF.

This rearrangement joins TRBV29-1 to TRBJ1-1, with TRBD1 identical over 9 bases. The junction had 7 bases not matched to a gene; V was cut back by 6 bases and J by 2 bases. This CDR3 contains 14 residues. Germline CDR1 reads SQVTM; CDR2 reads ANQGSEA. The CDR3 is CSVDRDRENTEAFF. In DNA, the CDR3 is TGCAGCGTCGACCGGGACAGGGAAAACACTGAAGCTTTCTTT.

This clone turned up a few times. The CDR3 DNA sequence: TGTGCCAGTAGTATGGGGAGGGCTGGTTTGGTAACTGAAGCTTTCTTT. Encoded protein: CASSMGRAGLVTEAFF. The J gene is TRBJ1-1, the V gene TRBV19; D not resolved. This CDR3 spans 16 amino acids. The germline V and J ends were trimmed by 3 bases and 5 bases, with 19 bases remaining between them. From germline, CDR1 is LNHDA and CDR2 SQIVND (reference sequence).

The rearrangement links TRBV7-9 to TRBJ2-1; 10 bases line up with TRBD2. The germline V gene has CDR1 SEHNR and CDR2 FQNEAQ (reference sequence). The ends lost 6 bases at V and 8 bases at J; junction bases unmatched: 19. The CDR3 totals 18 residues. CDR3 amino acids: CASRLWSGRAILVDEQFF. The CDR3 DNA sequence: TGTGCCAGCAGGCTCTGGAGCGGGAGGGCCATATTAGTGGATGAGCAGTTCTTC.

V is TRBV7-9 and J is TRBJ2-7, with 9 bases identical to TRBD2. Germline V gene lookup returns CDR1 SEHNR and CDR2 FQNEAQ (reference sequence). The CDR3 is 14 amino acids. Losses at the gene ends were 6 bases for V and 0 bases for J; bases not matched to a gene: 3. The CDR3 DNA reads as TGTGCCAGCAGACCTAGCGGGAACTCCTACGAGCAGTACTTC. Translating it yields CASRPSGNSYEQYF.

V gene TRBV2 combines with J gene TRBJ2-3; 8 bases line up with TRBD2. V shed 4 bases, J shed 5 bases, and the junction held 5 bases outside the gene matches. Per the germline V gene, CDR1 is SNHLY and CDR2 is FYNNEI. This CDR3 contains 14 residues. As DNA, the CDR3 is TGTGCCAGCAGTGGAACGGGGGGGATAGATACGCAGTATTTT. Encoded protein: CASSGTGGIDTQYF.

Regarding this clone: A junction end diverges from the germline sequence, so it may reflect a read error. The V call is TRBV6-1, the J call TRBJ2-1; 9 positions agree with TRBD2. CDR3 size: 14 residues. Germline V gives CDR1 MNHNS, CDR2 SASEGT. CDR3 sequence: CASTEPGLANEQFF. The CDR3 coding sequence is TGTGCCAGCACTGAACCGGGACTAGCCAATGAGCAGTTCTTC.

This clone occurred once. This CDR3 is CASSLEPTGELFF. The CDR3 nucleotides read TGTGCCAGCAGTTTAGAGCCGACCGGGGAGCTGTTTTTT. The gene calls are TRBV12-3 or TRBV12-4 and TRBJ2-2; D not certain. CDR3 length equals 13 residues. Trimming cost V 1 base and J 5 bases, with 5 bases left between them.

The chain has TRBV11-3 and TRBJ2-1, with D possibly TRBD1 on 6 matching bases. Germline V gene sequence: CDR1 SGHNT, CDR2 YENEEA. The V and J ends lost 5 bases and 3 bases respectively, with 8 bases between them. This CDR3 contains 13 residues. CDR3 DNA: TGTGCCAGCAGCACGGACAGCTACAATGAGCAGTTCTTC. The encoded protein is CASSTDSYNEQFF.

This clone has just a few counts. This sequence joins TRBV12-3 or TRBV12-4 and TRBJ2-3; no clear D. The V gene lost 7 bases and the J gene lost 2 bases, with 7 bases spanning the gap. This CDR3 has 12 residues. This CDR3 is CASTPNTDTQYF. In nucleotides, the CDR3 is TGTGCCAGCACCCCCAACACAGATACGCAGTATTTT.

The chain joins TRBV5-1 to TRBJ2-3; TRBD1 aligns across 7 bases. The V and J ends lost 4 bases and 5 bases, in that order; junction bases with no gene match: 7. Germline assignment: CDR1 SGHRS and CDR2 YFSETQ. The CDR3 is 14 amino acids. The CDR3 reads CASSEGQSIDTQYF. The CDR3, as DNA: TGCGCCAGCAGCGAGGGACAGTCAATAGATACGCAGTATTTT.

The rearrangement joins TRBV6-5 to TRBJ1-5, with a possible D match to TRBD1 (6 bases). The CDR3 spans 15 residues. Trimming removed 2 bases from V and 3 bases from J, with 11 bases in between. Germline V lookup: CDR1 MNHEY, CDR2 SVGAGI. The CDR3 coding sequence is TGTGCCAGCAGTTACCCCACAGGGAACAATCAGCCCCAGCATTTT. It is translated as CASSYPTGNNQPQHF.

The V and J genes are TRBV6-5 and TRBJ2-1; the D is unclear. The germline gives CDR1 MNHEY, CDR2 SVGAGI. The V end was cut by 10 bases, the J end by 1 base, with 17 bases between. The CDR3 spans 15 residues. The CDR3: CATKNFLFSYNEQFF. The CDR3 region has the DNA TGTGCCACGAAAAACTTCCTTTTTTCCTACAATGAGCAGTTCTTC.

The chain recombines TRBV7-9 with TRBJ1-4; no clear D gene. CDR1 is SEHNR and CDR2 is FQNEAQ in the germline V gene (reference sequence). The CDR3 extends over 14 amino acids. Trimming removed 6 bases at V and 8 bases at J, with 16 bases between. The CDR3 region is CASRTDGVAEKLFF. The CDR3, as DNA: TGTGCCAGCAGAACGGACGGGGTTGCGGAAAAACTGTTTTTT.

V and J are TRBV21-1 and TRBJ2-5; TRBD1 is the table's D call and was not checked against the DNA. TRBV21-1 is reported as a pseudogene. This CDR3 is 16 amino acids long. As DNA, the CDR3 is TGTGCCAGCAGCGAATGGGACAGGGACCTCCAGGAGACCCAGTACTTC. It translates to CASSEWDRDLQETQYF.

The V and J genes are TRBV6-6 and TRBJ2-2, with TRBD1 matching over 7 bases. Looked up from germline, CDR1 is MNHNY and CDR2 is SVGAGI (reference sequence). Losses at the gene ends were 6 bases for V and 9 bases for J; bases not matched to a gene: 7. The CDR3 loop spans 13 amino acids. CDR3 loop: CASSRDSRRELFF. The DNA for the CDR3 is TGTGCCAGCAGCCGGGACAGCCGCCGGGAGCTGTTTTTT.

The chain links TRBV3-1 (or the pseudogene TRBV3-2) to TRBJ1-2; D is possibly TRBD1 (5 bases). Trimming took off 0 bases at V and 6 bases at J, with 14 bases between the two ends. The CDR3 spans 15 residues. The V gene's germline CDR1 is LGHDT and CDR2 YNNKEL (reference sequence). The CDR3 is CASSQDPGSGHGYTF. In DNA form, the CDR3 reads TGTGCCAGCAGCCAAGATCCAGGGTCAGGGCATGGCTACACCTTC.

The gene calls are TRBV25-1 and TRBJ2-7; 8 bases map to TRBD1. Germline V gives CDR1 MGHDK, CDR2 SYGVNS. The CDR3 runs to 14 residues. The junction had 6 bases not matched to a gene; V was cut back by 5 bases and J by 3 bases. CDR3 amino acids: CASSSSGGSYEQYF. The CDR3, as DNA: TGTGCCAGCAGTTCGTCAGGGGGCAGCTACGAGCAGTACTTC.

This chain connects TRBV2 to TRBJ1-1, with 7 bases fitting TRBD1. This CDR3 has 15 amino acids. Germline CDR1 reads SNHLY; CDR2 reads FYNNEI. V trimming: 6 bases; J trimming: 5 bases; junction bases outside the gene matches: 12. CDR3 DNA sequence: TGTGCCAGCAGCAAGCTAGGGGGCTCCGATACTGAAGCTTTCTTT. Translated: CASSKLGGSDTEAFF.